This TCR beta chain appears in the sequencing data of a study of monozygotic twins with inflammatory bowel disease. Whole blood that had not undergone T cell sorting provided the isolated total RNA. CDR3 length: 17 amino acids. Per the germline V gene, CDR1 is MNHEY and CDR2 is SVGEGT. Making each TCR library took roughly 3,400 ng of total RNA. TCRdb re-called the 5' RACE reads; one entry per CDR3 protein, DNA not given. The sample has over 200,000 distinct CDR3 sequences. The chain has TRBV6-2 or TRBV6-3 and TRBJ2-3; TCRdb's assignment of TRBD1 cannot be checked, as there is no DNA. Sequences were obtained from blood. The sequence was obtained from a human donor with ulcerative colitis or Crohn's disease, or a healthy co-twin of an affected twin (not recorded which). This chain's CDR3 is CASSYSTFPYGTDTQYF.